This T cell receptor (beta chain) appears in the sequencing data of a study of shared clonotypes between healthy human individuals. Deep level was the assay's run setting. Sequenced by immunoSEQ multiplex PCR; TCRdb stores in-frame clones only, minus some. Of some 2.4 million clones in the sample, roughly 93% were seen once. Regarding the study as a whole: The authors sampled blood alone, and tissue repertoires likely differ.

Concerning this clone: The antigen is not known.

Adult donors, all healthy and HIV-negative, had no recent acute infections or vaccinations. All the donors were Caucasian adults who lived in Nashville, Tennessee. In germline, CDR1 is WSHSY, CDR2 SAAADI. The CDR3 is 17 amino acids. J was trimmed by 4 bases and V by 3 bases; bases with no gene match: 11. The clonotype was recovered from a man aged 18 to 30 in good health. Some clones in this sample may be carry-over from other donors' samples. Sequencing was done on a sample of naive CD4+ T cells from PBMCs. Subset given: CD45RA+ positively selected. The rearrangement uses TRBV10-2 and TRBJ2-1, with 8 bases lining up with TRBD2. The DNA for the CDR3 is TGCGCCAGCAGTGATATCGTAGAGCGGGAGAGTTACAATGAGCAGTTCTTC. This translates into CASSDIVERESYNEQFF.